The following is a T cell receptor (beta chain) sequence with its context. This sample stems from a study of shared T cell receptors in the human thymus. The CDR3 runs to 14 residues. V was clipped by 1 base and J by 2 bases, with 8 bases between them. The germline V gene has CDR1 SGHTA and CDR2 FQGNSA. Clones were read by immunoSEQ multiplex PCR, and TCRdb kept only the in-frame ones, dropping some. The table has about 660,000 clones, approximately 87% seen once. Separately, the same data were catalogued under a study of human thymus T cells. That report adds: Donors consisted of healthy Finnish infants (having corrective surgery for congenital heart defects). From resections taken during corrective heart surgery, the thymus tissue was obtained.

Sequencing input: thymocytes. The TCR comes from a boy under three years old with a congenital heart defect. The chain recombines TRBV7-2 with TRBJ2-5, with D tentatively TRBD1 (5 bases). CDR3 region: CASSLVTAQETQYF. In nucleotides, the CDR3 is TGTGCCAGCAGCTTAGTGACAGCTCAAGAGACCCAGTACTTC.